This T cell receptor beta chain was found in a study of blood T cell repertoires in COVID-19. For the study at large: The samples span acute and convalescent COVID-19 from the United States, Italy and Spain. PBMCs, B-cell-depleted T cells, or T cells were the source of the cDNA or gDNA that made up the material.

The V segment lost 2 bases and the J segment 5 bases; nucleotides outside the gene matches: 2. Germline CDR1 reads KGHSH; CDR2 reads LQKENI. The CDR3 contains 14 residues. TCRdb's table, derived via immunoSEQ multiplex PCR, lists solely in-frame clones and lacks some. The repertoire holds about 170,000 clones, with around 72% as singletons. This chain connects TRBV18 to TRBJ2-7; TRBD2 matches 11 bases. The source is a woman aged 80 or older with acute or convalescent COVID-19. The sequencing sample was made of peripheral blood. This CDR3 is CASSPLLAGDEQYF. The DNA for the CDR3 is TGTGCCAGCTCACCATTACTAGCGGGAGACGAGCAGTACTTC.